The entry that follows covers one T cell receptor beta chain sequence. Antigen: not known. Trimming took 4 bases from V and 5 from J, leaving 19 bases between them. CDR3 length: 15 residues. Germline V gene sequence: CDR1 SGHKS, CDR2 YYEKEE (reference sequence). The data stem from a study of OX40 agonist ivuxolimab in advanced cancers. Findings and caveats of the study: Antigen targets of the expanded peripheral T cells went undetermined. Dose levels from 0.1 to 3.0 mg/kg saw CD4+ and CD8+ blood T cells expand clonally by week 6.

The repertoire was sequenced with immunoSEQ multiplex PCR; TCRdb's copy has only in-frame clones and lacks some. The table includes approximately 70,000 clones, around 90% detected once. The sample in question was CD4+ or CD8+ T cells sorted from blood, obtained in a trial of the OX40 agonist ivuxolimab. The chain combines TRBV5-5 with TRBJ2-7; D possibly uses TRBD1 or TRBD2 (5 bases each). The receptor's source is an adult with an advanced solid tumor such as melanoma, head and neck, liver or kidney cancer. The CDR3 spells CASSPRSSPGHEQYF. The CDR3 coding sequence is TGTGCCAGCAGCCCGAGATCTAGCCCGGGACACGAGCAGTACTTC.